A selection of T cell receptor beta chains follows, all from one sample in a study of cytomegalovirus exposure and HLA in healthy donors. Assay used: immunoSEQ multiplex PCR; TCRdb lists only in-frame clones, some missing. The sample lists 150,000 to 200,000 clones, 70% to 80% occurring once. Material: PBMCs. Source of these receptors: a woman in her twenties or thirties in good health and CMV-seropositive. Both conserved end residues are part of each CDR3. The D gene is left open where the match is weak. Size values are once, few and many counts, or a class for expanded clones, and some rows have none.

TRBJ1-2 | TRBD1 | 18 | few | TRBV19 | TGTGCCAGTAGTGCCACCGGGACAGGGGGCAGGAGTACAGATGGCTACACCTTC | CASSATGTGGRSTDGYTF
TRBJ1-5 | - | 16 | - | TRBV6-1 | TGTGCCAGCAGTGTTCGCTCTGGGGGCAGGTTTCAGCCCCAGCATTTT | CASSVRSGGRFQPQHF
TRBJ2-6 | TRBD1 | 18 | - | TRBV9 | TGTGCCAGCAGCGCCTACGGGACAGGGGGCTCTGGGGCCAACGTCCTGACTTTC | CASSAYGTGGSGANVLTF
TRBJ2-7 | TRBD2 | 14 | - | TRBV7-2 | TGTGCCAGCAGCTTAGGACTAGCGGAGAGGGAGCAGTACTTC | CASSLGLAEREQYF
TRBJ2-7 | TRBD2 | 15 | - | TRBV5-1 | TGCGCCAGCAGCTTGGGACTAGCGGGAGGTGGCGAGCAGTACTTC | CASSLGLAGGGEQYF
TRBJ2-1 | TRBD1 | 15 | - | TRBV28 | TGTGCCAGCAGTCCGCGCCGGGACAGGTCCCCTAAGCAGTTCTTC | CASSPRRDRSPKQFF
TRBJ2-3 | TRBD2 | 15 | few | TRBV6-5 | TGTGCCAGCAGTTACTCACTAGCGGGAGGGGATACGCAGTATTTT | CASSYSLAGGDTQYF
TRBJ2-7 | - | 13 | - | TRBV7-8 | TGTGCCAGCAGCCCTACAGGGTCCTACGAGCAGTACTTC | CASSPTGSYEQYF
TRBJ2-7 | TRBD2 | 14 | - | TRBV5-5 | TGTGCCAGCAGCGGTCTAGCGGGAGGTTACGAGCAGTACTTC | CASSGLAGGYEQYF
TRBJ2-1 | - | 13 | once | TRBV10-1 | TGCGCCAGCAGTGATGAGGGGACAATCGAGCAGTTCTTC | CASSDEGTIEQFF
TRBJ2-1 | - | 13 | - | TRBV5-1 | TGCGCCAGCAGCGCAAGACTAGATTCTGAGCAGTTCTTC | CASSARLDSEQFF
TRBJ2-1 | - | 14 | - | TRBV5-1 | TGCGCCAGCAGCTTGGCCGCGGGCACGAATGAGCAGTTCTTC | CASSLAAGTNEQFF
TRBJ2-7 | - | 11 | - | TRBV2 | TGTGCCAGCAGTACTCTATACGAGCAGTACTTC | CASSTLYEQYF
TRBJ2-7 | TRBD2 | 14 | - | TRBV7-2 | TGTGCCAGCAGCAGTAGCGGGGGCTCCTACGAGCAGTACTTC | CASSSSGGSYEQYF
TRBJ1-4 | - | 12 | - | TRBV7-9 | TGTGCCAGCAGCTTGCGCCCGAGGGAACTGTTTTTT | CASSLRPRELFF
TRBJ2-7 | - | 15 | - | TRBV28 | TGTGCCAGCAGCTTAACAGGCTTCCCCTATGGGGAGCAGTACTTC | CASSLTGFPYGEQYF
TRBJ2-3 | - | 14 | - | TRBV10-1 | TGCGCCAGCAGTGCGAACCGGTGGAGCTATACGCAGTATTTT | CASSANRWSYTQYF
TRBJ2-7 | - | 12 | - | TRBV28 | TGTGCCAGCAGGACTGACAGCTACGAGCAGTACTTC | CASRTDSYEQYF
TRBJ1-1 | - | 16 | - | TRBV10-2 | TGCGCCACGCGGGACCCAATCAAACGAGCGAACACTGAAGCTTTCTTT | CATRDPIKRANTEAFF
TRBJ2-3 | - | 15 | once | TRBV6-5 | TGTGCCAGCACCCTGTTCGGGGTCGGTACAGATACGCAGTATTTT | CASTLFGVGTDTQYF
TRBJ2-7 | TRBD2 | 15 | - | TRBV13 | TGTGCCAGCAGCCGCCCTAGCGGTGGCTCCTACGGGCAGTACTTC | CASSRPSGGSYGQYF
TRBJ2-5 | - | 13 | - | TRBV9 | TGTGCCAGCAGCCCAATGTACCAAGAGACCCAGTACTTC | CASSPMYQETQYF
TRBJ2-7 | - | 11 | - | TRBV10-3 | TGTGCCATCAGTGTGGAGGACGAGCAGTACTTC | CAISVEDEQYF
TRBJ1-2 | TRBD1 | 15 | - | TRBV11-2 | TGTGCCAGCTCCAAAGGGGACAGGCGTTCCTATGGCTACACCTTC | CASSKGDRRSYGYTF
TRBJ2-7 | TRBD1 | 15 | once | TRBV19 | TGTGCCAGTAGTAAGGGATGGGACAGGGTTAACGAGCAGTACTTC | CASSKGWDRVNEQYF
TRBJ2-5 | TRBD1 | 14 | - | TRBV6-1 | TGTGCCAGCACCTCCCCCGGGACAGGTGTGCTCCAGTACTTC | CASTSPGTGVLQYF
TRBJ2-1 | TRBD2 | 16 | - | TRBV9 | TGTGCCAGCAGCATATCCGGGACTAGCGCTTACAATGAGCAGTTCTTC | CASSISGTSAYNEQFF
TRBJ2-1 | - | 13 | few | TRBV9 | TGTGCCAGCAGCCCCCAGGCGAAGCATGAGCAGTTCTTC | CASSPQAKHEQFF
TRBJ1-2 | TRBD1 | 17 | - | TRBV5-6 | TGTGCCAGCAGCCCCCCGGGACAGGGGGCGCGAGAGGTGGGCTACACCTTC | CASSPPGQGAREVGYTF
TRBJ2-1 | TRBD2 | 16 | - | TRBV14 | TGTGCCAGCAGCCCGACCACTAGCGGGGTTTACAATGAGCAGTTCTTC | CASSPTTSGVYNEQFF
TRBJ1-1 | - | 13 | - | TRBV29-1 | TGCAGCGCTCTACAGGGTTTGAACACTGAAGCTTTCTTT | CSALQGLNTEAFF
TRBJ2-2 | - | 14 | - | TRBV7-7 | TGTGCCAGCAGCTGGACACCGAACACCGGGGAGCTGTTTTTT | CASSWTPNTGELFF
TRBJ1-1 | - | 15 | - | TRBV18 | TGTGCCAGCTCACCAAGCCAGGACAGTAACACTGAAGCTTTCTTT | CASSPSQDSNTEAFF
TRBJ2-7 | - | 15 | - | TRBV4-1 | TGCGCCAGCAGCTTCCAACAGGCTCCGCTCCACGAGCAGTACTTC | CASSFQQAPLHEQYF
TRBJ1-4 | - | 19 | once | TRBV4-3 | TGCGCCAGCAGCCAAGATCTGGGGGCTAATAGGGGTCGGCATGAAAAACTGTTTTTT | CASSQDLGANRGRHEKLFF
TRBJ1-6 | - | 12 | - | TRBV6-5 | TGTGCCAGCAGTTTCGGAACGGGAAAACTCCACTTT | CASSFGTGKLHF
TRBJ1-5 | - | 13 | - | TRBV6-1 | TGTGCCAGCAGTGAATTGGCAAATCAGCCCCAGCATTTT | CASSELANQPQHF
TRBJ2-7 | - | 12 | - | TRBV5-1 | TGCGCCAGCAGCATGGACATCTACGAGCAGTACTTC | CASSMDIYEQYF
TRBJ2-3 | - | 13 | few | TRBV7-2 | TGTGCCAGCAGCTTCCAGATATCAGATACGCAGTATTTT | CASSFQISDTQYF
TRBJ2-3 | TRBD1 | 13 | - | TRBV19 | TGTGCCAGTTCTGACAGGGGACATGGTACGCAGTATTTT | CASSDRGHGTQYF
TRBJ2-7 | - | 15 | few | TRBV18 | TGTGCCAGCTCACCAGGGGGCTACCGGGCCTACGAGCAGTACTTC | CASSPGGYRAYEQYF
TRBJ1-2 | - | 13 | few | TRBV7-2 | TGTGCCAGCAGTATGGCGGGGAACTATGGCTACACCTTC | CASSMAGNYGYTF